The clone carrying this T cell receptor beta chain was detected ten times or more. The antigen remains undetermined. The record originates from a study of metastatic and nonmetastatic thyroid tumors. Study in general: From malignant and benign thyroid patients, repertoires in blood and in tumor or nodule tissue were compared.

Per the germline V gene, CDR1 is LGHNA and CDR2 is YNFKEQ. The V segment lost 7 bases and the J segment 5 bases; nucleotides outside the gene matches: 12. The CDR3 contains 15 residues. General study points: The study reportedly found significantly higher TCR beta diversity in malignant thyroid tumors than benign nodules, in blood and tumor.

No treatment of any kind had been given to any patient before thyroid surgery. Original processing methods: A papillary thyroid cancer distant-metastasis classifier was built from CDR3 differences across clinicopathological groups. With MiXCR, TCRdb called clones anew from the PCR reads. The V and J calls here are based on TCRdb, not the publication. The table lists about 20,000 clones, about 33% of them singletons. The source of this sequence is a male donor with papillary thyroid cancer or a benign thyroid nodule (not recorded which). Some clones in this sample may be carry-over from other donors' samples. The chain employs TRBV4-2 and TRBJ2-7; 9 bases are shared with TRBD1. The specimen was tumor tissue. CDR3 protein: CASNHLGDRAHEQYF. The DNA for the CDR3 is TGTGCCAGCAACCACCTGGGGGACAGGGCCCACGAGCAGTACTTC.